One and the same sample provided the 25 T cell receptor beta chains below, sequenced in a study of shared clonotypes between healthy human individuals (dated by TCRdb to between 2020 and 2021). CD8 naive samples consisted of CD45RO-negative cells that were positively selected for CCR7, yielding a CD45RA+CCR7+ population without TemRA cells. Library preparation used the immunoSEQ multiplex PCR assay. Not all clones reach the TCRdb copy of this immuneACCESS table, which keeps in-frame sequences only. Checked studies attribute under half of the gap to unresolved V genes and leave the rest unexplained. The sample table holds 2 million or so clones, of which roughly 95% were seen once. The ten biggest clones cover about 1.1% of the sample. The sequenced sample consisted of naive CD8+ T cells sorted from blood. What the cell subset or site label conveys for this sample: CD45RA+CCR7+. The receptors shown here come from a man aged 18 to 29 in good health.

Notes on this clone: Other DNA variants within this sample encode the same CDR3. This chain uses TRBV6-5 with TRBJ2-2; no reliable D call. V shed 2 bases and J shed 5 bases, with 6 bases lying between them. The germline V gene encodes CDR1 MNHEY and CDR2 SVGAGI. The CDR3 totals 13 residues. CDR3 amino acids: CASSYDGTGELFF. Written as DNA, the CDR3 is TGTGCCAGCAGTTACGACGGGACCGGGGAGCTGTTTTTT.

The chain couples TRBV27 to TRBJ1-1; D may be TRBD1 (6 bases). Trimming left V 7 bases short and J 1 base short, with 13 bases between. Germline CDR1 reads MNHEY; CDR2 reads SMNVEV (reference sequence). The CDR3 extends over 14 amino acids. CDR3 nucleotides: TGTGCCAGCACCCCGGGGGCAGGGAACACTGAAGCTTTCTTT. Its translation is CASTPGAGNTEAFF.

The chain combines TRBV27 with TRBJ2-3; 13 bases align to TRBD2. In germline, CDR1 is MNHEY, CDR2 SMNVEV (reference sequence). V lost 6 bases and J lost 2; bases outside the gene matches: 5. The CDR3 extends over 16 amino acids. The CDR3, as DNA: TGTGCCAGCAGCTCGGGACTAGCGGGAACCACAGATACGCAGTATTTT. It codes for CASSSGLAGTTDTQYF.

The J gene is TRBJ2-1, the V gene TRBV6-1; D not resolved. This CDR3 has 14 amino acids. The V end was cut by 7 bases, the J end by 8 bases, with 18 bases between. In germline, CDR1 is MNHNS, CDR2 SASEGT. DNA for the CDR3: TGTGCCAGCACCTACCGCTTTGTCGGAGATGAGCAGTTCTTC. It codes for CASTYRFVGDEQFF.

This clone was recorded only once. The chain recombines TRBV19 with TRBJ2-7; maybe TRBD1 (6 bases). Germline V gives CDR1 LNHDA, CDR2 SQIVND (reference sequence). Trimming cost V 3 bases and J 1 base, with 22 bases left between them. CDR3 length equals 18 residues. DNA for the CDR3: TGTGCCAGTAGTATTTCCCCTCAGATCGGGACATATTCCTACGAGCAGTACTTC. Its translation is CASSISPQIGTYSYEQYF.

This sequence joins TRBV2 and TRBJ1-4; 8 bases align to TRBD1. V lost 1 base to trimming and J lost 7 bases; unmatched junction nucleotides: 17. CDR3 length: 19 residues. Germline CDR1 SNHLY, CDR2 FYNNEI. The CDR3 reads CASSEDLPTYRGVFEKLFF. CDR3 bases: TGTGCCAGCAGTGAAGATCTACCGACATACAGGGGGGTGTTTGAAAAACTGTTTTTT.

The chain combines TRBV28 with TRBJ2-5, with 8 bases that match TRBD1. Germline V gene sequence: CDR1 MDHEN, CDR2 SYDVKM. Losses at the gene ends were 5 bases for V and 0 bases for J; bases not matched to a gene: 11. The CDR3 loop spans 17 amino acids. CDR3 sequence reads: CASSPDSRQGYQETQYF. As DNA, the CDR3 is TGTGCCAGCAGTCCCGACTCTCGACAGGGGTACCAAGAGACCCAGTACTTC.

The chain uses TRBV12-2 and TRBJ2-7. TRBV12-2 is labeled a pseudogene. This CDR3 region has 13 residues. CDR3 in DNA: TGTGCAAGTCCCCGGGCAGGGGCGGGGGAGCAGTACTTC. Protein product: CASPRAGAGEQYF.

Details on this clone: Other DNA sequences in this sample translate to the same CDR3. The chain uses TRBV4-3 and TRBJ2-5; possible D gene TRBD1, 6 bases. CDR1 is LGHNA, CDR2 YSLEER, per germline. Between the trimmed V and J ends, which lost 0 bases and 5 bases, there was a span of 13 bases. The CDR3 is made up of 15 amino acids. The CDR3 sequence is CASSQDLGRGETQYF. In DNA form, the CDR3 reads TGCGCCAGCAGCCAAGATCTGGGTAGGGGGGAGACCCAGTACTTC.

The rearrangement uses TRBV11-2 and TRBJ1-1; D remains ambiguous. This CDR3 region has 13 residues. V lost 5 bases and J lost 7, with 14 bases in between. Germline V gene data show CDR1 as SGHAT and CDR2 as FQNNGV. The CDR3 sequence is CASSHNQVGEAFF. In DNA form, the CDR3 reads TGTGCCAGCAGCCACAATCAAGTTGGTGAAGCTTTCTTT.

The V and J genes are TRBV28 and TRBJ1-4; no firm D call. The CDR3 contains 15 residues. V shed 3 bases and J shed 0 bases, with 8 bases lying between them. The germline CDR1 and CDR2 sequences are MDHEN and SYDVKM. The DNA for the CDR3 is TGTGCCAGCAGTTTTGGGAGATCAACTAATGAAAAACTGTTTTTT. This gives the protein CASSFGRSTNEKLFF.

The chain couples TRBV5-4 to TRBJ1-2; tentatively, D is TRBD1 (5 bases). Per the germline V gene, CDR1 is SGHNT and CDR2 is YYREEE (reference sequence). The CDR3 length is 15 residues. V shed 4 bases and J shed 2 bases, with 15 bases lying between them. The CDR3 DNA follows: TGTGCCAGCAGCCCCTGGCCCCCAGGGAACTATGGCTACACCTTC. Translating gives CASSPWPPGNYGYTF.

CDR3 in DNA: TGCGCCAGCAGCACCCGGGTTGAATTTGGCAAAAACATTCAGTACTTC. It yields the protein CASSTRVEFGKNIQYF. V and J are TRBV4-3 and TRBJ2-4; D unclear. The CDR3 runs 16 residues. In germline, CDR1 is LGHNA, CDR2 YSLEER. Trimming left V 5 bases short and J 3 bases short, with 17 bases between.

The CDR3 reads CASSPMGTESVGNTIYF. The CDR3 DNA is TGTGCCAGCAGCCCCATGGGGACCGAAAGCGTGGGAAACACCATATATTTT. V gene TRBV16 combines with J gene TRBJ1-3; a possible D gene is TRBD1 (5 bases). The CDR3 has 17 residues. The V gene's germline CDR1 is KGHSY and CDR2 FQNENV. V was shortened by 4 bases and J by 4 bases, with 20 bases between the two germline ends.

The chain joins TRBV5-6 to TRBJ1-2, with TRBD1 identical over 7 bases. Trimming cost V 4 bases and J 4 bases; bases outside gene matches: 7. CDR1 SGHDT and CDR2 YYEEEE come from the germline V gene. CDR3 length equals 14 residues. The CDR3 loop reads CASSRDRDFYGYTF. In nucleotides, the CDR3 is TGTGCCAGCAGCCGAGACAGGGATTTCTATGGCTACACCTTC. The full variable domain, completed using reference TRBV5-6 and TRBJ1-2, is DAGVTQSPTHLIKTRGQQVTLRCSPKSGHDTVSWYQQALGQGPQFIFQYYEEEERQRGNFPDRFSGHQFPNYSSELNVNALLLGDSALYLCASSRDRDFYGYTFGSGTRLTVV.

Notes on this clone: This may come from a read error, since a much larger clone is one base off. This sample also contains other DNA sequences that code for the same CDR3. The rearrangement joins TRBV5-1 to TRBJ2-5; no reliable D call. CDR1 and CDR2 (germline): SGHRS, YFSETQ. The germline V and J ends were trimmed by 2 bases and 4 bases, with 3 bases remaining between them. The CDR3 is 11 residues long. The DNA for the CDR3 is TGCGCCAGCAGCTTTGGAGAGACCCAGTACTTC. It codes for CASSFGETQYF.

Comments on this clone: This sample also contains other DNA sequences that code for the same CDR3. The J gene is TRBJ1-1, the V gene TRBV7-9, with D unclear. The length of the CDR3 is 13 residues. Trimming pared 3 bases from V and 3 bases from J, leaving 8 bases between. Germline CDR1 and CDR2: SEHNR and FQNEAQ (reference sequence). The CDR3 region has the DNA TGTGCCAGCAGCTTCCCCCTCGACACTGAAGCTTTCTTT. Encoded protein: CASSFPLDTEAFF.

This clone came up once. V and J are TRBV6-5 and TRBJ2-5, with TRBD2 matching 8 bases. There are 15 residues in the CDR3. V lost 2 bases, J lost 10 bases, and 12 bases stayed unmatched. CDR1 is MNHEY, CDR2 SVGAGI, per germline. CDR3 nucleotide sequence: TGTGCCAGCAGTTACAGCGGGGGCCCTTGGGAGGACCAGTACTTC. Protein product: CASSYSGGPWEDQYF.

This chain connects TRBV9 to TRBJ2-5; 7 bases agree with TRBD1. The CDR3 extends over 16 amino acids. Trimming cost V 3 bases and J 4 bases; bases outside gene matches: 12. Germline V gene sequence: CDR1 SGDLS, CDR2 YYNGEE. The CDR3: CASSGPPPGQIETQYF. CDR3 bases: TGTGCCAGCAGCGGCCCACCTCCGGGACAGATAGAGACCCAGTACTTC.

This chain links TRBV4-1 with TRBJ1-1, with D possibly matching TRBD1 (6 bases). V was clipped by 2 bases and J by 1 base, with 11 bases between them. Per the germline V gene, CDR1 is MGHRA and CDR2 is YSYEKL. The CDR3 loop spans 15 amino acids. The CDR3 nucleotides are TGCGCCAGCAGCCAACAGACAGGCACGAACACTGAAGCTTTCTTT. Its protein product is CASSQQTGTNTEAFF.

The rearrangement uses TRBV13 and TRBJ2-7; perhaps TRBD1 as D (6 bases). Per the germline V gene, CDR1 is PRHDT and CDR2 is FYEKMQ (reference sequence). This CDR3 spans 13 amino acids. V gave up 1 base and J gave up 5 bases, with 9 bases separating them. CDR3 residues: CASSLVQGDEQYF. DNA for the CDR3: TGTGCCAGCAGCTTAGTACAGGGCGACGAGCAGTACTTC.

The chain has TRBV27 and TRBJ2-7; 8 bases align to TRBD2. The CDR3 loop spans 15 amino acids. Germline V lookup: CDR1 MNHEY, CDR2 SMNVEV (reference sequence). The J segment lost 3 bases and the V segment lost 2 bases, leaving 6 bases of the junction unmatched. The CDR3 DNA sequence: TGTGCCAGCAGTTTAGACGGGAGGGCCTTCTACGAGCAGTACTTC. Its protein is CASSLDGRAFYEQYF.

The rearrangement links TRBV11-1 to TRBJ1-2; 10 bases match TRBD1. The CDR3 extends over 15 amino acids. Germline V CDR1 and CDR2: SGHAT, FQDESV (reference sequence). The trim removed 1 base at V and 8 bases at J, leaving 7 bases unmatched. This CDR3 is CASSLVGGQGEGYTF. CDR3 DNA sequence: TGTGCCAGCAGCTTAGTTGGTGGACAGGGGGAAGGCTACACCTTC.

This chain joins TRBV27 and TRBJ2-5, with 10 bases matching TRBD2. In germline, CDR1 is MNHEY, CDR2 SMNVEV (reference sequence). Trimming removed 6 bases from V and 5 bases from J; junction bases left unmatched: 6. The CDR3 length is 14 residues. The CDR3 coding sequence is TGTGCCAGCAGAGCTAGCGGGAGTTGGGAGACCCAGTACTTC. Encoded protein: CASRASGSWETQYF.

V usage is TRBV28 and J usage is TRBJ2-5; D call uncertain. The V gene's germline CDR1 is MDHEN and CDR2 SYDVKM. CDR3 length: 13 amino acids. The V and J ends lost 4 bases and 7 bases respectively, with 13 bases between them. The CDR3 DNA reads as TGTGCCAGCAGTTCTACGGCTAGAAGGACCCAGTACTTC. Its protein product is CASSSTARRTQYF.